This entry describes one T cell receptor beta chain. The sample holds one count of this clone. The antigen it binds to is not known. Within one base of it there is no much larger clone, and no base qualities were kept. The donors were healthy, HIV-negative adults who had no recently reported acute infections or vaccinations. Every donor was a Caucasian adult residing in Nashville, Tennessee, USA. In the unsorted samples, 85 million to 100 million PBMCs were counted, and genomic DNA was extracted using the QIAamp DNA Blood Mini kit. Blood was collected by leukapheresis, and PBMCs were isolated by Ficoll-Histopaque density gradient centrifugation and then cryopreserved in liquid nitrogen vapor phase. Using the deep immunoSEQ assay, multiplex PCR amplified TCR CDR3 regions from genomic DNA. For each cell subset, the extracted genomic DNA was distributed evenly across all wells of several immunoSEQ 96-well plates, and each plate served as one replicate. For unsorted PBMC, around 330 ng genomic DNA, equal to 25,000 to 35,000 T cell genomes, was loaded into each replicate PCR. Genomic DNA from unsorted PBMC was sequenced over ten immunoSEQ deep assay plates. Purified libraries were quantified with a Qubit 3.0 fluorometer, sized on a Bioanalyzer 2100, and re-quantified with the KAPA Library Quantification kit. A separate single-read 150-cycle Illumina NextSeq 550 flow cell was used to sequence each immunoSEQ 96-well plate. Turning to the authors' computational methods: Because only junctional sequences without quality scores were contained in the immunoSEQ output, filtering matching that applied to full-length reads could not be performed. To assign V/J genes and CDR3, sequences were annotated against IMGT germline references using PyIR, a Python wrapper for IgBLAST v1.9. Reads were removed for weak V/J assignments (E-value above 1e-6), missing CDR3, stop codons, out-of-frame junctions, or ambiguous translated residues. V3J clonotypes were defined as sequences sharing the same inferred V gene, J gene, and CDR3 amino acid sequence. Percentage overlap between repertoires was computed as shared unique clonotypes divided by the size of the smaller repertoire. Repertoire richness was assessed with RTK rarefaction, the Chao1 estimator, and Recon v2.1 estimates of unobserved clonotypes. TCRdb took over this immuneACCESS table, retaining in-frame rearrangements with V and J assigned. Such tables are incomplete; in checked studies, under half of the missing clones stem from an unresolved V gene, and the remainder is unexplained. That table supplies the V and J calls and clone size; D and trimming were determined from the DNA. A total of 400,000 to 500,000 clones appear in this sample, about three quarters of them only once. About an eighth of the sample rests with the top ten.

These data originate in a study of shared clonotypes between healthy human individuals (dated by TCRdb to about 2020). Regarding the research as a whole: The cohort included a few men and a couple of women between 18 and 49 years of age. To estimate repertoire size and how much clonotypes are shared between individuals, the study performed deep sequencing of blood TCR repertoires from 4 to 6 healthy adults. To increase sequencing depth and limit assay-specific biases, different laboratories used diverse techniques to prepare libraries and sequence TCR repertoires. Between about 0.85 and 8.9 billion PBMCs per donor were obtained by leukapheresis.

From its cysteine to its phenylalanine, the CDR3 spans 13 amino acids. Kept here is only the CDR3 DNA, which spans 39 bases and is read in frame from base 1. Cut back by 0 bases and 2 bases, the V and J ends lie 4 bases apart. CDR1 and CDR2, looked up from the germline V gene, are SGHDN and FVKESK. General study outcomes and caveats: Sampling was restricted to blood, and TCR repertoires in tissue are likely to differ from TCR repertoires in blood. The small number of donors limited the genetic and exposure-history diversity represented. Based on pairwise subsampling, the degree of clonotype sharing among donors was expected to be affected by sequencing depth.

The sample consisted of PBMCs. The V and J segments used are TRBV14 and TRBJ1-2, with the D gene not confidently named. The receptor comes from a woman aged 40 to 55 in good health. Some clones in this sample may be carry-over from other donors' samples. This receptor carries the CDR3 CASSQETNYGYTF. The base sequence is TGTGCCAGCAGCCAAGAAACCAACTATGGCTACACCTTC. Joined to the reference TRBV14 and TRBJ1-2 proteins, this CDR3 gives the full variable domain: EAGVTQFPSHSVIEKGQTVTLRCDPISGHDNLYWYRRVMGKEIKFLLHFVKESKQDESGMPNNRFLAERTGGTYSTLKVQPAELEDSGVYFCASSQETNYGYTFGSGTRLTVV.